This T cell receptor (beta chain) is drawn from a study of regulatory T cells in long-lasting Graves disease (dated by TCRdb to about 2021). General notes on the study: Newly diagnosed Graves' disease patients had taken antithyroid drugs for less than 3 months. Persistent Graves' disease patients were compared with newly diagnosed Graves' disease patients by peripheral blood TCR sequencing and RNA sequencing. The study took place in China and was registered as a clinical trial. A total of around 35 samples were covered by TCR sequencing, comprising approximately 13 persistent and about 20 newly diagnosed Graves' disease patients. Broad study findings and their caveats: Persistent disease showed preferential use of TRBV28, TRBJ1-2 and TRBJ2-5, whereas newly diagnosed disease favored TRBV20-1 and TRBJ2-1. The study examined only peripheral blood because the primary lesion, thyroid tissue, could not be accessed. As a limitation, the authors acknowledged that the small sample size may reduce accuracy. Sequencing and analysis were restricted to the TCR beta chain. Compared with newly diagnosed patients, patients with persistent Graves' disease had lower TCR Shannon entropy and fewer highly expanded clones, which suggests clonal expansion. Patients with persistent disease shared more public clonotypes (fewer than 3,000) than newly diagnosed patients did (966).

The protocol used for the library was multiplex PCR. This sample was sequenced with an Illumina HiSeq 4000. TCR beta libraries were built with iRepertoire HTBI primers and Arm-PCR amplification of CDR3 regions. PCR products were gel purified before sequencing. The authors processed their data as follows. Gene usage analysis of CDR3 amino acid clonotypes used the 62 TRBV and about 14 TRBJ segments found across samples. Filtered high-quality paired reads were merged into contigs using COPE and FqMerger. Contigs were aligned with BLAST to IMGT TRBV, TRBD and TRBJ reference genes, and CDR3 was defined per IMGT. Any clonotype with a frequency above 0.1% was counted as a highly expanded clone. Repertoire diversity was measured by Shannon entropy, and V-J evenness by the Gini coefficient. Public clonotypes were defined as clonotypes shared by more than one individual. Starting from the raw public reads, TCRdb applied fastp trimming at Q25, assembled clones with MiXCR and retained in-frame beta chains. Under each unique CDR3 protein, matching rows form one entry showing the most common genes and DNA. These V and J calls derive from TCRdb rather than the authors' analysis. Recorded for this sample are 510,000 or so distinct CDR3 sequences; about 12% of them occurred a single time. In total, the top ten clones hold roughly 9.3% of the sample.

CDR1 and CDR2, looked up from the germline V gene, are MNHEY and SVGAGI. Measured from the cysteine to the phenylalanine, the CDR3 is 13 residues long. Left in the record is the CDR3 DNA by itself, 39 bases read in frame from the first base. The time point label here, explained by the study, means: newly diagnosed GD, antithyroid drugs for less than 3 months. For both TCR sequencing and RNA sequencing, RNA was extracted from PBMCs using TRIzol. Graves' disease was diagnosed according to American Thyroid Association guidelines. Patients for the study were recruited at an endocrinology department in Xi'an, China. Each patient gave roughly 8.4 milliliters of peripheral blood, collected in an EDTA anticoagulant tube. Ficoll Paque Plus density gradient separation was used to isolate PBMCs, and no further T cell sorting was done. An Agilent 2100 Bioanalyzer and agarose gel were used to assess RNA quality, and a NanoDrop 2000 was used to measure RNA concentration.

This clonotype occurred once. The antigen this receptor binds is unknown. Just one base apart from a much larger clone, this may be a read error. This sample also belongs to another study, concerning T cells in Graves' hyperthyroidism and ophthalmopathy. Drawing on the second study: Stable Graves' hyperthyroidism was defined as the absence of progression to ophthalmopathy over 18 months of follow-up. The hyperthyroidism patients were between 18 and 65 years old and newly diagnosed, with a disease duration of less than 2 months. Exclusion was applied to patients with uncontrolled infections, other autoimmune diseases, pregnancy or lactation. Diagnoses relied on clinical symptoms, serum thyroxine and TRAb, thyroid ultrasound and orbital computed tomography. For the first round of RT-PCR on the TCR CDR3, the HTBI primer set was used together with the Qiagen OneStep RT-PCR kit. Blood samples also contained most of the expanded thyroid clonotypes (frequency above 0.001), which suggests that blood repertoires may reflect thyroid immune responses. A 13 V-J signature model separated ophthalmopathy from stable hyperthyroidism, with around 88% sensitivity and approximately 81% specificity in cross-validation and 80%/75% in testing. In validation, the model predicted progression to ophthalmopathy a median of about 6 months before onset, with roughly 70% sensitivity and nearly 75% specificity. TCR V-J signatures able to tell the groups apart were searched for in a discovery cohort of about a hundred patients, of whom under 45 had Graves' ophthalmopathy and roughly 59 had stable Graves' hyperthyroidism. Prospective prediction of ophthalmopathy was tested in an independent validation cohort of 18 to 20 hyperthyroidism patients and 17 patients who later progressed to ophthalmopathy. The approximately 97 discovery patients were randomly divided into training and test sets at a 7:3 ratio. In several Graves' hyperthyroidism patients, the study also compared T-cell repertoires from thyroid tissue with T-cell repertoires from blood. Following sampling, methimazole starting at 30 mg daily was given to hyperthyroidism patients, and high-dose intravenous methylprednisolone was given to ophthalmopathy patients. The libraries were constructed in a second round of multiplex PCR and then size-selected and purified. Paired-end sequencing of the libraries was performed with 100 bp reads on an Illumina HiSeq2000. Raw data were processed with SOAPnuke, discarding reads with adapters, uncalled bases, mean Phred below 15, or no exact constant-primer or identifier match. High-quality paired reads were merged using COPE v1.2.5, and each unique nucleotide sequence was defined as a clonotype. Clonotypes were aligned to IMGT TRBV, TRBD and TRBJ reference segments using MiTCR v1.1. The analysis included only V-J combinations with a frequency above 0.0001, which together covered 99% to 99.2% of the repertoires. The TCS score was defined as the ratio of F50 (clonal expansion) to E x V (chaos), calculated using BLOSUM62-based TCRdist between CDR3 peptides within each V-J. Welch's t-statistics and random forest reduced 500 to 550 V-J features to around 14, which were used in a naive Bayes classifier (R e1071). No statistical method was used to set the sample size in advance, and investigators knew the group allocation. The paper describes TCR Vbeta CDR3 sequencing of 130 to 150 peripheral blood samples, made up of around 41 ophthalmopathy patients, roughly 75 hyperthyroidism patients and 17 progressor patients.

The rearranged chain carries TRBV6-5 and TRBJ2-5; a weak D assignment points to TRBD2 (5 bases agree). The source is a woman in her twenties or thirties with Graves disease. Donor details come from another sample of the same person, matched by shared clones. The specimen was peripheral blood mononuclear cells (PBMCs), collected at new diagnosis, from a patient treated with antithyroid drugs. In nucleotide form, the sequence is TGTACCAGCAGTTATTCCGGGATCGAGACCCAGTACTTC. This sequence encodes CTSSYSGIETQYF.